This T cell receptor (beta chain) was identified in a study of Graves' ophthalmopathy and Graves' hyperthyroidism. The study excluded patients with other autoimmune diseases, uncontrolled infections, pregnancy or lactation. Serum thyroxine and TRAb, along with clinical symptoms, thyroid ultrasound and orbital computed tomography, were what diagnosis relied on. Amplification targeted the TCR beta CDR3 regions, with RNA transcripts as the source material. After a first-round RT-PCR with HTBI primers, a second-round multiplex PCR was run. TCRdb passed the multiplex PCR reads through MiXCR, listing each CDR3 protein once. The table lists 200,000 to 250,000 distinct CDR3 sequences, 45% of them singletons. V shed 4 bases and J shed 6 bases, with 19 bases lying between them. The germline V gene encodes CDR1 MGHRA and CDR2 YSYEKL. This CDR3 region has 15 residues.

Sequenced material: peripheral blood. This clonotype was obtained from an adult man with Graves' ophthalmopathy. The gene calls are TRBV4-1 and TRBJ2-7; either TRBD1 or TRBD2 may supply D (5 bases each). DNA of the CDR3: TGCGCCAGCAGCCGGGGCGGACTTTTCCTTCGCGAGCAGTACTTC. Amino acid sequence: CASSRGGLFLREQYF.